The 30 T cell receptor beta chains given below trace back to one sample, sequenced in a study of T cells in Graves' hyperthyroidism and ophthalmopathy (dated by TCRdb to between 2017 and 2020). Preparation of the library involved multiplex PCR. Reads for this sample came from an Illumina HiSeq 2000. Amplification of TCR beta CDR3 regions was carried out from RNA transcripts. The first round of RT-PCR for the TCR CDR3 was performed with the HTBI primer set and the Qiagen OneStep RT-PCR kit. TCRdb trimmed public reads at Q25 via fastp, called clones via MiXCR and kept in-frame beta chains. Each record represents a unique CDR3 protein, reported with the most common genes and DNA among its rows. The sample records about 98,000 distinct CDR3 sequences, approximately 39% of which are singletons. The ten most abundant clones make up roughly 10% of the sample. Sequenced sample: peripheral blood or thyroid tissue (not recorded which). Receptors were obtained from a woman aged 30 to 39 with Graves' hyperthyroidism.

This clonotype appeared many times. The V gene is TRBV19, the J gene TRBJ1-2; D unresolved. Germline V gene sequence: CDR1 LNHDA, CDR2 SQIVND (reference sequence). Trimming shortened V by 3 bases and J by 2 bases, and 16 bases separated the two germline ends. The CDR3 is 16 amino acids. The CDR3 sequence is CASSIKLTGWNYGYTF. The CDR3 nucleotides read TGTGCCAGTAGTATTAAATTGACGGGCTGGAACTATGGCTACACCTTC.

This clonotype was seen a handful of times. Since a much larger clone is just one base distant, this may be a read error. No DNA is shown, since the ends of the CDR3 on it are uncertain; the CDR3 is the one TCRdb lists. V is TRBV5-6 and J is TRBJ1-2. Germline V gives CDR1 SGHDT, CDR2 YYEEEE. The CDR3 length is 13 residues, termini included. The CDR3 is CASLRVSNYGCTF.

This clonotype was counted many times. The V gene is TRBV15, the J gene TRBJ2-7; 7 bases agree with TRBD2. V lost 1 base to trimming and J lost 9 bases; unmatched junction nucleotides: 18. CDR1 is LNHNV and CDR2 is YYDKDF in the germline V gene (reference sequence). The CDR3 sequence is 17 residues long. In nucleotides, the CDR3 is TGTGCCACCAGCAGAGGAGCTCCGGGACTAATGGCCCAGCGGCAGTACTTC. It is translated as CATSRGAPGLMAQRQYF.

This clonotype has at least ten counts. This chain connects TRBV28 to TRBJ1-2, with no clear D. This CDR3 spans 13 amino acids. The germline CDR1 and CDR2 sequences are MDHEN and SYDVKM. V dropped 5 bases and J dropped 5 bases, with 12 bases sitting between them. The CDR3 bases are TGTGCCAGCAGTACGACCAGAGTGTATGGCTACACCTTC. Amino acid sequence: CASSTTRVYGYTF.

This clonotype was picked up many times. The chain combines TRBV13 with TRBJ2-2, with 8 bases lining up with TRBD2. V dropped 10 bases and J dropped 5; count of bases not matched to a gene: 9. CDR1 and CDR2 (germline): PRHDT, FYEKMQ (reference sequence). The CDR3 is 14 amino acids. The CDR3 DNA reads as TGTGCCATCCTCGGGAGCGGGAGAACCGGGGAGCTGTTTTTT. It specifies CAILGSGRTGELFF.

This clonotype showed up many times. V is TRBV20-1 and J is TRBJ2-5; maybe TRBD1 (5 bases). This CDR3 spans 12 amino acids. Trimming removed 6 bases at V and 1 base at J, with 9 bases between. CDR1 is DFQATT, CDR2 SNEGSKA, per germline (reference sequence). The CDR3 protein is CSARQIQETQYF. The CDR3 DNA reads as TGCAGTGCCAGACAGATCCAAGAGACCCAGTACTTC.

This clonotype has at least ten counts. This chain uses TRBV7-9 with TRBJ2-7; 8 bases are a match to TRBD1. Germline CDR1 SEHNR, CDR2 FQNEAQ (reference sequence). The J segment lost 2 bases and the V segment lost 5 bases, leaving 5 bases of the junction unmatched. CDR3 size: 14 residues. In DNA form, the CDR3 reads TGTGCCAGCAGCCGGACAGGGCGGCCCTACGAGCAGTACTTC. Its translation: CASSRTGRPYEQYF.

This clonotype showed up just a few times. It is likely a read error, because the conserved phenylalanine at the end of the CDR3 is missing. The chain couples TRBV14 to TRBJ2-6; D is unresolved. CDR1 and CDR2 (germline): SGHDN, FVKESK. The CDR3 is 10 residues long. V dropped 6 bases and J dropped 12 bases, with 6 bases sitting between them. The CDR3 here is CASRPSVLTS. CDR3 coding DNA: TGTGCCAGCAGGCCCTCCGTCCTGACTTCC.

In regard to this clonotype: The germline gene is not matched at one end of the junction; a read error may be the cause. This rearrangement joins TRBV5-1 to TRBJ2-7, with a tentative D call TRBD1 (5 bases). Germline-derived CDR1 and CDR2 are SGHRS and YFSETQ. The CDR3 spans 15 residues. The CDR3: CASSLGGDASYKQYF. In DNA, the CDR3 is TGCGCCAGCAGCTTGGGGGGCGATGCCTCCTACAAGCAGTACTTC.

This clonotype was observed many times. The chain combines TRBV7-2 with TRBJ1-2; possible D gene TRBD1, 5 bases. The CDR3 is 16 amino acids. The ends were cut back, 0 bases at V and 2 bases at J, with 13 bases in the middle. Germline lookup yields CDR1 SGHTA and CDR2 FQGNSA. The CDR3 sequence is CASSLAVGKGNYGYTF. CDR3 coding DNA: TGTGCCAGCAGCTTAGCGGTGGGGAAGGGGAACTATGGCTACACCTTC. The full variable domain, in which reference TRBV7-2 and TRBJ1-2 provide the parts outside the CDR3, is GAGVSQSPSNKVTEKGKDVELRCDPISGHTALYWYRQSLGQGLEFLIYFQGNSAPDKSGLPSDRFSAERTGGSVSTLTIQRTQQEDSAVYLCASSLAVGKGNYGYTFGSGTRLTVV.

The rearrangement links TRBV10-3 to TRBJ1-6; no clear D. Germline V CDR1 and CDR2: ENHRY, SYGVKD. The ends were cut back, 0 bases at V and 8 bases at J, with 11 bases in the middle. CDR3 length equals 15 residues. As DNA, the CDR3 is TGTGCCATCAGTGAGTCTTGGGCCGGGGATTCACCCCTCCACTTT. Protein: CAISESWAGDSPLHF.

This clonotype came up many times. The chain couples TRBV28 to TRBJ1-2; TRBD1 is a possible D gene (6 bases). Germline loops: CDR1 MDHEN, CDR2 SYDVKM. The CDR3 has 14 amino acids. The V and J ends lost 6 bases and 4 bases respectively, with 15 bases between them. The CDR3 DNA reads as TGTGCCAGCAGGCCCGTGGGGGGCCGCTATGGCTACACCTTC. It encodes CASRPVGGRYGYTF.

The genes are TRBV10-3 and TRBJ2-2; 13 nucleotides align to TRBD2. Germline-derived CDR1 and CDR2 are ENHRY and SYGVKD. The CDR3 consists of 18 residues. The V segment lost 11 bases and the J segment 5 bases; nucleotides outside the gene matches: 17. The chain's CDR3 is CAAASGLAGDPGTGELFF. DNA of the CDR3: TGTGCCGCCGCCTCCGGACTAGCGGGAGACCCGGGTACCGGGGAGCTGTTTTTT.

The CDR3 reads CASSPRKTLYNEQFF. CDR3 sequence (DNA): TGTGCCAGCAGCCCCCGGAAGACGCTATACAATGAGCAGTTCTTC. The rearrangement joins TRBV7-2 to TRBJ2-1; D unclear. This CDR3 has 15 amino acids. Looked up from germline, CDR1 is SGHTA and CDR2 is FQGNSA. V was clipped by 5 bases and J by 4 bases, with 15 bases between them.

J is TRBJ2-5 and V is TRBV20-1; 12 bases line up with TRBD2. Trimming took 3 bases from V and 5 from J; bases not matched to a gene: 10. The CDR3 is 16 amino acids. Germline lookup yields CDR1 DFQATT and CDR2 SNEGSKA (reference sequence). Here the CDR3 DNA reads TGCAGTGCTAGGGCTAGCGGGAGGGCCGGGGGGGAGACCCAGTACTTC. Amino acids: CSARASGRAGGETQYF.

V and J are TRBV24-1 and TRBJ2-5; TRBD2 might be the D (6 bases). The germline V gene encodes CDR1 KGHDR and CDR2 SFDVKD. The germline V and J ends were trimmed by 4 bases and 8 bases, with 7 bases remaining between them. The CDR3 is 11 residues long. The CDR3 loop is CATSDGTTQYF. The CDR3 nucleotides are TGTGCCACCAGTGACGGGACTACCCAGTACTTC.

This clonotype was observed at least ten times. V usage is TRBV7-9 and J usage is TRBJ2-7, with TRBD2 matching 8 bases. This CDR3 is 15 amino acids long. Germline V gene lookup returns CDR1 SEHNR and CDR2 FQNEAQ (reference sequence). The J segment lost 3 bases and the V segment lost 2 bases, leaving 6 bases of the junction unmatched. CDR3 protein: CASSLSSSGFYEQYF. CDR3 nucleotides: TGTGCCAGCAGCTTATCTTCTAGCGGGTTCTACGAGCAGTACTTC.

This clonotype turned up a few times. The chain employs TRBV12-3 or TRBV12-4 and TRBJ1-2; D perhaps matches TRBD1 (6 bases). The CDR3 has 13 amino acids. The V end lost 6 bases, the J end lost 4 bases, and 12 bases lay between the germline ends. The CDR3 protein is CASSLTGSYGYTF. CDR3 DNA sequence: TGTGCCAGCAGCCTGACAGGCAGCTATGGCTACACCTTC.

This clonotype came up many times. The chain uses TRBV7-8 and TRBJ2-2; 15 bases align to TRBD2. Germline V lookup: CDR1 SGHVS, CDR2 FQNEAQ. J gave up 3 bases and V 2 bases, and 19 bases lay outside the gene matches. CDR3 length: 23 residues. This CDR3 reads CASSLSTGTSGRHSRGDTGELFF. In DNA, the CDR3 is TGTGCCAGCAGCTTAAGTACTGGGACTAGCGGGAGGCACTCCCGGGGGGACACCGGGGAGCTGTTTTTT.

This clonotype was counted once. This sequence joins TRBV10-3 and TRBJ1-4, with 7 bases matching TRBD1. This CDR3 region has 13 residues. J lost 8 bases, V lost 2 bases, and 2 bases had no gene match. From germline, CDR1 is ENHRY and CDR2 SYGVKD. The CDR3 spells CAISEPGQEKLFF. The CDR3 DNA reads TGTGCCATCAGTGAGCCGGGACAGGAAAAACTGTTTTTT.

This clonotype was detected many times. CDR3 DNA sequence: TGCGCCAGCAGCTTGTTACCGGTCTCCTCAACCTACTACGAGCAGTACTTC. As protein: CASSLLPVSSTYYEQYF. J is TRBJ2-7 and V is TRBV5-1; no definite D call. Germline V lookup: CDR1 SGHRS, CDR2 YFSETQ. Trimming left V 1 base short and J 3 bases short, with 20 bases between. There are 17 residues in the CDR3. Full variable domain (outside the CDR3, taken from reference TRBV5-1 and TRBJ2-7): KAGVTQTPRYLIKTRGQQVTLSCSPISGHRSVSWYQQTPGQGLQFLFEYFSETQRNKGNFPGRFSGRQFSNSRSEMNVSTLELGDSALYLCASSLLPVSSTYYEQYFGPGTRLTVT.

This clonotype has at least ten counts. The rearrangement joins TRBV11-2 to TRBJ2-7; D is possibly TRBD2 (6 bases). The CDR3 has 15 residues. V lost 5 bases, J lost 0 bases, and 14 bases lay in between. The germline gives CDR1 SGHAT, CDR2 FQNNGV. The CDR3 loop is CASSPRDFLSYEQYF. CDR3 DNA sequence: TGTGCCAGCAGCCCCCGGGACTTCCTCTCCTACGAGCAGTACTTC.

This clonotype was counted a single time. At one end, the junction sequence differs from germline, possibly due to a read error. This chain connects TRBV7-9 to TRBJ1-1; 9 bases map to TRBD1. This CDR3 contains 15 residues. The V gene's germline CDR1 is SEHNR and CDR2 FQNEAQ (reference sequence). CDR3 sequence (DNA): TGTGCCAGCGGCTATTCCGGGACAGGGCGGACTGAAGCTTCCTTT. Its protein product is CASGYSGTGRTEASF.

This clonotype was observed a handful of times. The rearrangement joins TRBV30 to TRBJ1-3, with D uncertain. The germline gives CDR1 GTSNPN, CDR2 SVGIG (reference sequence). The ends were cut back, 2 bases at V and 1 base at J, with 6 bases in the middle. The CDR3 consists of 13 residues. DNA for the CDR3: TGTGCCTGGAGTATCGATTCTGGAAACACCATATATTTT. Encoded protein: CAWSIDSGNTIYF.

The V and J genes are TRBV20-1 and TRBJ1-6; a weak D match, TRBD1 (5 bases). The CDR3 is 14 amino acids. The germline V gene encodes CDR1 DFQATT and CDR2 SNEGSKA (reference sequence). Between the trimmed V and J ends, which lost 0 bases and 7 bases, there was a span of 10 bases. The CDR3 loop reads CSARDQGGNSPLHF. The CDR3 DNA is TGCAGTGCTAGAGATCAGGGTGGCAATTCACCCCTCCACTTT.

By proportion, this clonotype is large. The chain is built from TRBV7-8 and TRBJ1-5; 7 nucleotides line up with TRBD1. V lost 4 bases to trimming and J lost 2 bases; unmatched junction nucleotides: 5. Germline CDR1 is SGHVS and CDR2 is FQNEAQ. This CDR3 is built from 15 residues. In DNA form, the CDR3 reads TGTGCCAGCAGCTCACGACAGGGTGGCAATCAGCCCCAGCATTTT. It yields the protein CASSSRQGGNQPQHF.

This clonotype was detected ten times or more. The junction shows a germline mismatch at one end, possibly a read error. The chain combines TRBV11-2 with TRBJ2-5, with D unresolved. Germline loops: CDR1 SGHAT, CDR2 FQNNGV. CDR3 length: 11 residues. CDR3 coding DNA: TGTGCCAGCAGCCCCCGAGAGATCCAGTACTTC. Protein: CASSPREIQYF.

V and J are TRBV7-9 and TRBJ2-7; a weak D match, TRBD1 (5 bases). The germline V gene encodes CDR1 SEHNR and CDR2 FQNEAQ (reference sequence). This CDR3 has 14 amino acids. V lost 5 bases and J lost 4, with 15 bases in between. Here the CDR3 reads CASSRGTGSYEQYF. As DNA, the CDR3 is TGTGCCAGCAGCCGAGGAACAGGATCATACGAGCAGTACTTC. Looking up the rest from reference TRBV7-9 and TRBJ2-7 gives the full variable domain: DTGVSQNPRHKITKRGQNVTFRCDPISEHNRLYWYRQTLGQGPEFLTYFQNEAQLEKSRLLSDRFSAERPKGSFSTLEIQRTEQGDSAMYLCASSRGTGSYEQYFGPGTRLTVT.

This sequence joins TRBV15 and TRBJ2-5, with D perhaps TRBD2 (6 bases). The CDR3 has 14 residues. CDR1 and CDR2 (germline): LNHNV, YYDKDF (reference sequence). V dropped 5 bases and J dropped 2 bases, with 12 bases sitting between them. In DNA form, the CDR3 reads TGTGCCACCAGCGGAGGGTCGGCGCAAGAGACCCAGTACTTC. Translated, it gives CATSGGSAQETQYF.

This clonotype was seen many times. CDR3 coding DNA: TGTGCCAGCAGTGCCCGGGGCAGCATATCCTACGAGCAGTACTTC. Protein sequence: CASSARGSISYEQYF. This chain uses TRBV5-5 with TRBJ2-7; D may be TRBD1 or TRBD2 (5 bases each). The CDR3 sequence is 15 residues long. V lost 5 bases, J lost 1 base, and 16 bases lay in between. The V gene's germline CDR1 is SGHKS and CDR2 YYEKEE (reference sequence).